These 28 T cell receptor beta chains were sequenced from one sample in a study of blood T cell repertoires in COVID-19. The table came from immunoSEQ multiplex PCR; TCRdb's copy has only in-frame clones and leaves some out. The top ten clones hold under 5% of a sample with some 250,000 clones, around 81% of them seen once. The material sequenced was peripheral blood. The receptors stem from a man between 45 and 60 years old with active or convalescent COVID-19.

This chain connects TRBV29-1 to TRBJ1-2, with D uncertain. The CDR3 runs 11 residues. Trimming shortened V by 5 bases and J by 5 bases, and 9 bases separated the two germline ends. The germline V gene has CDR1 SQVTM and CDR2 ANQGSEA. CDR3 sequence reads: CSVPLPYGYTF. The CDR3 DNA is TGCAGCGTTCCCCTCCCTTATGGCTACACCTTC.

The rearrangement uses TRBV11-1 and TRBJ2-1; D may be TRBD2 (6 bases). Per germline, CDR1 SGHAT and CDR2 FQDESV (reference sequence). The V gene lost 2 bases and the J gene lost 9 bases, with 17 bases spanning the gap. The CDR3 length is 15 residues. The CDR3 sequence: CASSLSAGLGSEQFF. The CDR3, as DNA: TGTGCCAGCAGCTTATCGGCGGGGCTAGGCAGTGAGCAGTTCTTC.

This clone has only one observation. The gene calls are TRBV6-5 and TRBJ2-7; 10 nucleotides agree with TRBD1. Germline loops: CDR1 MNHEY, CDR2 SVGAGI. V shed 7 bases, J shed 1 base, and the junction held 4 bases outside the gene matches. This CDR3 has 14 amino acids. In nucleotides, the CDR3 is TGTGCCAGCAAAGGACAGGGGGGTTCCTACGAGCAGTACTTC. Residues: CASKGQGGSYEQYF.

The V gene is TRBV2, the J gene TRBJ2-7; D gene uncertain. Trimming took 2 bases from V and 5 from J, leaving 7 bases between them. This CDR3 is 12 amino acids long. The V gene's germline CDR1 is SNHLY and CDR2 FYNNEI. The CDR3 here is CASSEYLNEQYF. Here the CDR3 DNA reads TGTGCCAGCAGTGAATACTTAAACGAGCAGTACTTC.

In this sample, this clone turned up once. The chain is built from TRBV6-5 and TRBJ1-6; 8 nucleotides line up with TRBD1. The V and J ends lost 6 bases and 7 bases, in that order; junction bases with no gene match: 8. CDR3 size: 15 residues. Germline V gene sequence: CDR1 MNHEY, CDR2 SVGAGI. In nucleotides, the CDR3 is TGTGCCAGCAGAGACGACAGGGGCCAAAATTCACCCCTCCACTTT. Protein product: CASRDDRGQNSPLHF.

V and J are TRBV19 and TRBJ1-2, with D possibly matching TRBD1 (5 bases). The CDR3 runs 12 residues. V lost 7 bases and J lost 2, with 8 bases in between. Germline CDR1 LNHDA, CDR2 SQIVND (reference sequence). CDR3 bases: TGTGCCAGTACAGACAGAAACTATGGCTACACCTTC. This codes for CASTDRNYGYTF.

The chain joins TRBV28 to TRBJ2-1; 10 nucleotides line up with TRBD2. Germline CDR1 MDHEN, CDR2 SYDVKM. Trimming cost V 4 bases and J 8 bases; bases outside gene matches: 8. The CDR3 length is 15 residues. CDR3 amino acids: CASSSPSGGVDEQFF. The CDR3 DNA follows: TGTGCCAGCAGTTCCCCTAGCGGGGGTGTCGATGAGCAGTTCTTC.

This clone occurred many times. The rearrangement joins TRBV20-1 to TRBJ1-4; D remains ambiguous. This CDR3 comprises 11 residues. CDR1 and CDR2 from the germline V gene are DFQATT and SNEGSKA (reference sequence). Trimming shortened V by 6 bases and J by 4 bases, and 6 bases separated the two germline ends. The CDR3 spells CSALVNEKLFF. CDR3 in DNA: TGCAGTGCCCTAGTTAATGAAAAACTGTTTTTT.

The V gene is TRBV4-1, the J gene TRBJ2-5, with 7 positions matching TRBD2. Germline CDR1 MGHRA, CDR2 YSYEKL. The junction had 7 bases not matched to a gene; V was cut back by 3 bases and J by 0 bases. CDR3 size: 16 residues. In DNA form, the CDR3 reads TGCGCCAGCAGCCAGCCCGGGAGGAAGTACCAAGAGACCCAGTACTTC. Translated, it gives CASSQPGRKYQETQYF.

The chain recombines TRBV12-3 or TRBV12-4 with TRBJ1-1; D not certain. The CDR3 loop spans 11 amino acids. With 7 bases removed from V and 8 bases from J, the gap between germline ends came to 11 bases. The chain's CDR3 is CASTSEGEAFF. The CDR3 nucleotides are TGTGCCAGCACCTCCGAGGGCGAAGCTTTCTTT.

This clone is a singleton in its sample. DNA of the CDR3: TGTGCCAGCAGCTTAGAGGGGCAAACTGAAGCTTTCTTT. Translating gives CASSLEGQTEAFF. The chain employs TRBV11-3 and TRBJ1-1, with D perhaps matching TRBD1 (5 bases). The CDR3 sequence is 13 residues long. CDR1 is SGHNT and CDR2 is YENEEA in the germline V gene. Trimming pared 0 bases from V and 5 bases from J, leaving 7 bases between.

The V and J genes are TRBV29-1 and TRBJ1-1, with D unclear. V lost 4 bases and J 4 bases, leaving 10 bases between the germline ends. The length of the CDR3 is 12 residues. Germline assignment: CDR1 SQVTM and CDR2 ANQGSEA. The CDR3 DNA follows: TGCAGCGTTGTACGGGGTAGCACTGAAGCTTTCTTT. Protein: CSVVRGSTEAFF. Full variable domain (rest looked up from reference TRBV29-1 and TRBJ1-1): SAVISQKPSRDICQRGTSLTIQCQVDSQVTMMFWYRQQPGQSLTLIATANQGSEATYESGFVIDKFPISRPNLTFSTLTVSNMSPEDSSIYLCSVVRGSTEAFFGQGTRLTVV.

The chain carries TRBV2 and TRBJ1-2, with no clear D. CDR1 is SNHLY, CDR2 FYNNEI, per germline. V lost 7 bases to trimming and J lost 0 bases, with 12 bases between them. The CDR3 has 14 residues. CDR3 region: CASKNPTANYGYTF. DNA for the CDR3: TGTGCCAGCAAGAACCCGACTGCTAACTATGGCTACACCTTC.

The chain carries TRBV5-4 and TRBJ1-4; TRBD1 agrees at 7 bases. The CDR3 has 16 residues. Per germline, CDR1 SGHNT and CDR2 YYREEE (reference sequence). The trim removed 3 bases at V and 0 bases at J, leaving 5 bases unmatched. For the CDR3, the DNA is TGTGCCAGCAGCTCACGGGACAGCGCAACTAATGAAAAACTGTTTTTT. Translation: CASSSRDSATNEKLFF.

V is TRBV12-3 or TRBV12-4 and J is TRBJ1-3; D is possibly TRBD1 (6 bases). V was trimmed by 7 bases and J by 2 bases, leaving 9 bases between them. This CDR3 is built from 13 residues. CDR3 loop: CASMSGAGNTIYF. CDR3 DNA: TGTGCCAGCATGTCAGGGGCTGGAAACACCATATATTTT.

The chain joins TRBV28 to TRBJ1-6; D is perhaps TRBD1 (6 bases). V was cut by 2 bases and J by 4 bases, with 12 bases left in between. This CDR3 spans 16 amino acids. Germline V lookup: CDR1 MDHEN, CDR2 SYDVKM. The CDR3 DNA reads TGTGCCAGCAGTTTAGGGTCCCAGGGGTATAATTCACCCCTCCACTTT. As protein: CASSLGSQGYNSPLHF.

This chain connects TRBV7-2 to TRBJ1-2, with D possibly TRBD1 on 6 matching bases. Trimming removed 5 bases at V and 4 bases at J, with 17 bases between. The CDR3 loop spans 15 amino acids. Looked up from germline, CDR1 is SGHTA and CDR2 is FQGNSA. CDR3 in amino acids: CASSAPGQGPYGYTF. Written as DNA, the CDR3 is TGTGCCAGCAGCGCGCCAGGGCAGGGGCCCTATGGCTACACCTTC.

The V gene is TRBV5-4, the J gene TRBJ2-3, with a possible D match to TRBD2 (5 bases). The CDR3 has 17 amino acids. Germline CDR1 SGHNT, CDR2 YYREEE (reference sequence). Trimming left V 5 bases short and J 0 bases short, with 19 bases between. The CDR3 spells CASSSKRMGISTDTQYF. The CDR3 DNA sequence: TGTGCCAGCAGTTCAAAGCGGATGGGCATTAGCACAGATACGCAGTATTTT.

J is TRBJ2-4 and V is TRBV11-2, with a possible D match to TRBD1 (5 bases). The CDR3 has 13 residues. V was shortened by 4 bases and J by 10 bases, with 14 bases between the two germline ends. From germline, CDR1 is SGHAT and CDR2 FQNNGV. CDR3 protein: CASSSEGPGIQYF. Written as DNA, the CDR3 is TGTGCCAGCAGCTCAGAAGGGCCAGGGATTCAGTACTTC.

The chain joins TRBV19 to TRBJ1-5; no clear D. The CDR3 is 15 amino acids. Trimming removed 3 bases from V and 0 bases from J, with 9 bases in between. The germline V gene encodes CDR1 LNHDA and CDR2 SQIVND (reference sequence). CDR3 region: CASSIGILSNQPQHF. In DNA form, the CDR3 reads TGTGCCAGTAGTATTGGCATTCTTAGCAATCAGCCCCAGCATTTT.

The chain joins TRBV2 to TRBJ2-5, with 16 positions matching TRBD2. Germline V gene sequence: CDR1 SNHLY, CDR2 FYNNEI. CDR3 size: 18 residues. Trimming removed 6 bases from V and 5 bases from J; junction bases left unmatched: 12. In DNA, the CDR3 is TGTGCCAGCAGCACGGGACTAGCGGGGGGGCGAGATTTTGAGACCCAGTACTTC. The encoded protein is CASSTGLAGGRDFETQYF.

This clone was observed once. This chain connects TRBV7-2 to TRBJ1-5; 7 bases fit TRBD1. Trimming took 3 bases from V and 4 from J; bases not matched to a gene: 6. The germline V gene encodes CDR1 SGHTA and CDR2 FQGNSA. This CDR3 has 15 residues. As DNA, the CDR3 is TGTGCCAGCAGCTTGTGGACAGGAGGGAATCAGCCCCAGCATTTT. This codes for CASSLWTGGNQPQHF.

The chain couples TRBV6-4 to TRBJ1-1; no reliable D call. CDR1 is MRHNA and CDR2 is SNTAGT in the germline V gene. V was pared by 6 bases and J by 1 base, with 9 bases between. The CDR3 loop spans 13 amino acids. The CDR3 loop reads CASRESGNTEAFF. DNA for the CDR3: TGTGCCAGCAGGGAGTCTGGGAACACTGAAGCTTTCTTT.

V gene TRBV4-1 combines with J gene TRBJ1-2, with 11 bases matching TRBD1. Germline V gives CDR1 MGHRA, CDR2 YSYEKL. V shed 6 bases and J 8 bases; nucleotides not matched to a gene: 11. CDR3 length: 15 amino acids. In nucleotides, the CDR3 is TGCGCCAGCAGTCCCGGACAGGGGGCCTTTTACGGCTACACCTTC. Translation gives CASSPGQGAFYGYTF.

The rearrangement links TRBV18 to TRBJ2-5; D is possibly TRBD2 (6 bases). Germline V gene data show CDR1 as KGHSH and CDR2 as LQKENI. The CDR3 is 12 amino acids. V shed 2 bases and J shed 5 bases, with 6 bases lying between them. This CDR3 is CASSPGGETQYF. The CDR3 nucleotides read TGTGCCAGCTCACCAGGGGGGGAGACCCAGTACTTC. The variable domain in full, completed from reference TRBV18 and TRBJ2-5, reads NAGVMQNPRHLVRRRGQEARLRCSPMKGHSHVYWYRQLPEEGLKFMVYLQKENIIDESGMPKERFSAEFPKEGPSILRIQQVVRGDSAAYFCASSPGGETQYFGPGTRLLVL.

The J gene is TRBJ2-7, the V gene TRBV27; 8 bases match TRBD1. Per the germline V gene, CDR1 is MNHEY and CDR2 is SMNVEV (reference sequence). CDR3 length equals 15 residues. V was pared by 6 bases and J by 0 bases, with 7 bases of the junction left unmatched. The CDR3 spells CASSPTGAGSYEQYF. The CDR3 nucleotides are TGTGCCAGCAGCCCGACAGGGGCCGGCTCCTACGAGCAGTACTTC.

This rearrangement joins TRBV19 to TRBJ1-2, with D perhaps TRBD1 (6 bases). Trimming took off 1 base at V and 4 bases at J, with 10 bases between the two ends. Germline values: CDR1 LNHDA, CDR2 SQIVND (reference sequence). This CDR3 has 14 amino acids. For the CDR3, the DNA is TGTGCCAGTAGTATAGCCAGGGGACCCTATGGCTACACCTTC. This translates into CASSIARGPYGYTF.

The J gene is TRBJ2-5, the V gene TRBV7-2; 10 bases line up with TRBD2. Germline loops: CDR1 SGHTA, CDR2 FQGNSA. After removal of 1 base from V and 1 base from J, the junction contained 3 bases not matched to a gene. This CDR3 spans 16 amino acids. The CDR3 coding sequence is TGTGCCAGCAGCTTAGTGGCTAGCGGGGGCCAAGAGACCCAGTACTTC. Amino acids: CASSLVASGGQETQYF. The full variable domain, with the rest looked up from reference TRBV7-2 and TRBJ2-5, is GAGVSQSPSNKVTEKGKDVELRCDPISGHTALYWYRQSLGQGLEFLIYFQGNSAPDKSGLPSDRFSAERTGGSVSTLTIQRTQQEDSAVYLCASSLVASGGQETQYFGPGTRLLVL.